These 21 T cell receptor beta chains were all obtained from the same sample, sequenced in a study of chemoradiotherapy in HPV16-positive cancers. TCRdb's table, derived via immunoSEQ multiplex PCR, lists solely in-frame clones and lacks some. The sample contains roughly 34,000 clones, around 86% of which appear only once. The material sequenced was blood, taken from a patient who underwent chemoradiotherapy. The source of these receptors is a human donor with HPV-associated anogenital cancer.

The chain couples TRBV7-6 to TRBJ2-6; no definite D call. Trimming pared 2 bases from V and 0 bases from J, leaving 8 bases between. The CDR3 sequence is 16 residues long. In germline, CDR1 is SGHVS, CDR2 FNYEAQ. The CDR3 region is CASSLLDISGANVLTF. The CDR3 DNA sequence: TGTGCCAGCAGCTTACTAGACATCTCTGGGGCCAACGTCCTGACTTTC.

This chain links TRBV7-8 with TRBJ1-5; the match to TRBD1 covers 9 bases. CDR1 is SGHVS and CDR2 is FQNEAQ in the germline V gene. V shed 5 bases and J 4 bases; nucleotides not matched to a gene: 12. The CDR3 spans 17 residues. Here the CDR3 DNA reads TGTGCCAGCAGCATTAGAGCGGGACAGGGAGGTAATCAGCCCCAGCATTTT. It translates to CASSIRAGQGGNQPQHF.

This sequence joins TRBV25-1 and TRBJ2-7; the D is unclear. V was pared by 4 bases and J by 0 bases, with 16 bases between. The length of the CDR3 is 16 residues. The germline gives CDR1 MGHDK, CDR2 SYGVNS. CDR3 sequence (DNA): TGTGCCAGCAGTGGACCGACACCCCCCTCCTCCTACGAGCAGTACTTC. Amino acid sequence: CASSGPTPPSSYEQYF.

The count of this clone is one. The V and J genes are TRBV4-1 and TRBJ2-5, with D possibly being TRBD1 (6 bases). From germline, CDR1 is MGHRA and CDR2 YSYEKL. Trimming left V 8 bases short and J 7 bases short, with 23 bases between. This CDR3 is 15 amino acids long. The CDR3 loop reads CASRRGHPVEGTQYF. The CDR3 nucleotides read TGCGCCAGCCGCCGGGGACACCCTGTCGAGGGGACCCAGTACTTC.

The chain couples TRBV28 to TRBJ1-6; D gene unclear. Germline values: CDR1 MDHEN, CDR2 SYDVKM. V lost 5 bases and J lost 6, with 11 bases in between. This CDR3 region has 14 residues. The CDR3 DNA reads TGTGCCAGCAGTCAAGGACTTGGTAATTCACCCCTCCACTTT. Protein product: CASSQGLGNSPLHF.

The CDR3 loop reads CASVGGLEETQYF. Written as DNA, the CDR3 is TGTGCCAGCGTGGGGGGGTTGGAAGAGACCCAGTACTTC. This chain connects TRBV2 to TRBJ2-5; 7 nucleotides line up with TRBD2. The CDR3 length is 13 residues. The junction had 6 bases not matched to a gene; V was cut back by 8 bases and J by 3 bases. CDR1 and CDR2 from the germline V gene are SNHLY and FYNNEI.

The chain recombines TRBV7-2 with TRBJ2-2; no reliable D call. The CDR3 covers 15 residues. The V gene's germline CDR1 is SGHTA and CDR2 FQGNSA. With 6 bases removed from V and 2 bases from J, the gap between germline ends came to 13 bases. CDR3 residues: CASSTGVANTGELFF. CDR3 bases: TGTGCCAGCAGTACTGGAGTAGCAAACACCGGGGAGCTGTTTTTT.

This chain links TRBV19 with TRBJ1-1; no firm D call. Germline V CDR1 and CDR2: LNHDA, SQIVND (reference sequence). The CDR3 covers 15 residues. Trimming shortened V by 3 bases and J by 0 bases, and 11 bases separated the two germline ends. The CDR3 DNA reads as TGTGCCAGTAGTATGAGTTCCGGGCTGAACACTGAAGCTTTCTTT. It encodes CASSMSSGLNTEAFF.

The V gene is TRBV7-2, the J gene TRBJ2-5, with no clear D. Per the germline V gene, CDR1 is SGHTA and CDR2 is FQGNSA. The V end was cut by 5 bases, the J end by 5 bases, with 9 bases between. This CDR3 contains 12 residues. Here the CDR3 DNA reads TGTGCCAGCAGCCTGAATTCGGAGACCCAGTACTTC. As protein: CASSLNSETQYF.

The chain uses TRBV18 and TRBJ1-1; 7 bases line up with TRBD1. Germline lookup yields CDR1 KGHSH and CDR2 LQKENI. The CDR3 totals 14 residues. V lost 2 bases and J lost 4; bases outside the gene matches: 4. The CDR3 spells CASSPSRGSTEAFF. The CDR3 DNA is TGTGCCAGCTCACCAAGCAGGGGGTCCACTGAAGCTTTCTTT. Full variable domain (missing parts from reference TRBV18 and TRBJ1-1): NAGVMQNPRHLVRRRGQEARLRCSPMKGHSHVYWYRQLPEEGLKFMVYLQKENIIDESGMPKERFSAEFPKEGPSILRIQQVVRGDSAAYFCASSPSRGSTEAFFGQGTRLTVV.

This chain links TRBV18 with TRBJ1-1; the D gene is possibly TRBD1 (5 bases). V was trimmed by 0 bases and J by 1 base, leaving 6 bases between them. The CDR3 is 14 amino acids. Germline assignment: CDR1 KGHSH and CDR2 LQKENI. This chain's CDR3 is CASSPPGGNTEAFF. CDR3 in DNA: TGTGCCAGCTCACCACCTGGGGGGAACACTGAAGCTTTCTTT. Based on the CDR3 plus reference TRBV18 and TRBJ1-1, the full variable domain is NAGVMQNPRHLVRRRGQEARLRCSPMKGHSHVYWYRQLPEEGLKFMVYLQKENIIDESGMPKERFSAEFPKEGPSILRIQQVVRGDSAAYFCASSPPGGNTEAFFGQGTRLTVV.

CDR3 sequence: CASSGGTGTDTQYF. CDR3 bases: TGTGCCAGCAGCGGGGGGACTGGCACAGATACGCAGTATTTT. The V gene is TRBV13, the J gene TRBJ2-3; TRBD2 is a possible D gene (6 bases). Germline CDR1 and CDR2: PRHDT and FYEKMQ (reference sequence). V was shortened by 5 bases and J by 1 base, with 10 bases between the two germline ends. The CDR3 is 14 amino acids.

The rearrangement uses TRBV7-8 and TRBJ1-1; D not certain. CDR1 is SGHVS, CDR2 FQNEAQ, per germline. V was clipped by 5 bases and J by 0 bases, with 16 bases between them. The CDR3 covers 16 residues. In DNA, the CDR3 is TGTGCCAGCAGCCCCGCTCGGAAGACATTGAACACTGAAGCTTTCTTT. It translates to CASSPARKTLNTEAFF.

This rearrangement joins TRBV6-5 to TRBJ1-2; no clear D. This CDR3 has 14 residues. Trimming left V 7 bases short and J 0 bases short, with 12 bases between. The germline V gene encodes CDR1 MNHEY and CDR2 SVGAGI. Here the CDR3 reads CASTSWVANYGYTF. The CDR3 region has the DNA TGTGCCAGCACCTCGTGGGTAGCTAACTATGGCTACACCTTC.

V is TRBV11-2 and J is TRBJ1-3; TRBD1 aligns across 8 bases. The CDR3 contains 16 residues. CDR1 is SGHAT, CDR2 FQNNGV, per germline. J was trimmed by 4 bases and V by 2 bases; bases with no gene match: 7. The CDR3 loop is CASSLTSGQGGNTIYF. The CDR3 DNA reads TGTGCCAGCAGCTTAACCTCCGGACAGGGAGGAAACACCATATATTTT. Full variable domain (missing parts from reference TRBV11-2 and TRBJ1-3): EAGVAQSPRYKIIEKRQSVAFWCNPISGHATLYWYQQILGQGPKLLIQFQNNGVVDDSQLPKDRFSAERLKGVDSTLKIQPAKLEDSAVYLCASSLTSGQGGNTIYFGEGSWLTVV.

The gene calls are TRBV18 and TRBJ1-1, with 8 bases lining up with TRBD1. This CDR3 is built from 16 residues. The germline gives CDR1 KGHSH, CDR2 LQKENI. V trimming: 2 bases; J trimming: 4 bases; junction bases outside the gene matches: 9. The CDR3 DNA sequence: TGTGCCAGCTCACCAGATCTAACAGGGGGGGGCACTGAAGCTTTCTTT. Amino acids: CASSPDLTGGGTEAFF.

This chain uses TRBV19 with TRBJ1-2, with D possibly matching TRBD1 (6 bases). Trimming left V 3 bases short and J 8 bases short, with 19 bases between. The V gene's germline CDR1 is LNHDA and CDR2 SQIVND (reference sequence). This CDR3 comprises 15 residues. CDR3 amino acids: CASSIGVVGARGYTF. For the CDR3, the DNA is TGTGCCAGTAGTATCGGAGTGGTGGGGGCGCGGGGCTACACCTTC.

This sequence joins TRBV7-2 and TRBJ2-7, with 7 bases lining up with TRBD1. The V segment lost 2 bases and the J segment 4 bases; nucleotides outside the gene matches: 8. CDR3 length: 15 amino acids. The V gene's germline CDR1 is SGHTA and CDR2 FQGNSA. The CDR3, as DNA: TGTGCCAGCAGCTTATCGACAGGGATTGAGTACGAGCAGTACTTC. This sequence encodes CASSLSTGIEYEQYF. The full variable domain, with the rest looked up from reference TRBV7-2 and TRBJ2-7, is GAGVSQSPSNKVTEKGKDVELRCDPISGHTALYWYRQSLGQGLEFLIYFQGNSAPDKSGLPSDRFSAERTGGSVSTLTIQRTQQEDSAVYLCASSLSTGIEYEQYFGPGTRLTVT.

This chain connects TRBV18 to TRBJ2-7, with 8 bases matching TRBD1. The CDR3 consists of 16 residues. J gave up 3 bases and V 3 bases, and 10 bases lay outside the gene matches. Germline V lookup: CDR1 KGHSH, CDR2 LQKENI. CDR3 region: CASSPERQGTHYEQYF. The CDR3 nucleotides read TGTGCCAGCTCACCGGAAAGACAGGGGACGCACTACGAGCAGTACTTC.

This clone has only one observation. V is TRBV7-8 and J is TRBJ2-7; a possible D gene is TRBD1 (5 bases). This CDR3 has 13 residues. Germline CDR1 reads SGHVS; CDR2 reads FQNEAQ. The V end was cut by 1 base, the J end by 5 bases, with 9 bases between. CDR3 sequence: CASSLGPGNEQYF. The CDR3 region has the DNA TGTGCCAGCAGCTTAGGTCCAGGGAACGAGCAGTACTTC.

This clone was counted once. The chain recombines TRBV5-6 with TRBJ1-6; D is ambiguous. Germline V lookup: CDR1 SGHDT, CDR2 YYEEEE. The CDR3 runs 12 residues. Deletions cut 2 bases from V and 7 bases from J, with 4 bases between. CDR3 DNA sequence: TGTGCCAGCAGCTTAAGGAATTCACCCCTCCACTTT. It codes for CASSLRNSPLHF.